The sequence of this TCR beta chain was determined in a study of cytomegalovirus exposure and HLA in healthy donors. Study findings and constraints: In a later analysis, HLA-associated beta chains showed higher expansion and lower generation probabilities than comparable chains.

Trimming stripped 0 bases from V and 0 bases from J, with 9 bases between. The CDR3 is 16 residues long. Germline CDR1 and CDR2: SGHVS and FNYEAQ. Concerning this clone: Antigen unknown.

In the PCR, 60 Vbeta and 13 Jbeta primers were used. The data were produced by immunoSEQ multiplex PCR, yet TCRdb's version contains in-frame clones alone and is incomplete. The table includes about 120,000 clones, around 75% detected once. Input material: PBMCs. This clonotype was sampled from a man aged 25 to 40 in good health and CMV-seronegative. V is TRBV7-6 and J is TRBJ1-3; possibly TRBD1 for D (6 bases). As DNA, the CDR3 is TGTGCCAGCAGCTTAGCCCCAGGGGTCTCTGGAAACACCATATATTTT. Translating gives CASSLAPGVSGNTIYF.